These 16 T cell receptor beta chains were all obtained from the same sample, sequenced in a study of cytomegalovirus exposure and HLA in healthy donors. Produced via immunoSEQ multiplex PCR; TCRdb's table is partial and in-frame only. This table holds fewer than 400,000 clones, just over 85% found once. The specimen was PBMCs. Every receptor here comes from a woman aged 18-30 years in good health and CMV-seronegative.

This rearrangement joins TRBV5-1 to TRBJ1-1; D is perhaps TRBD1 (6 bases). CDR3 length: 15 residues. V lost 4 bases, J lost 0 bases, and 13 bases lay in between. Germline CDR1 and CDR2: SGHRS and YFSETQ. CDR3 DNA: TGCGCCAGCAGCCAAGCAGGGGCCATGAACACTGAAGCTTTCTTT. Amino acid sequence: CASSQAGAMNTEAFF.

The V call is TRBV28, the J call TRBJ2-1; a possible D gene is TRBD2 (5 bases). Germline CDR1 MDHEN, CDR2 SYDVKM. The CDR3 covers 16 residues. Trimming stripped 6 bases from V and 2 bases from J, with 17 bases between. CDR3 sequence (DNA): TGTGCCAGCAGCCCCTTTACTTGGAGGACCTACAATGAGCAGTTCTTC. Its translation is CASSPFTWRTYNEQFF.

The CDR3 is CASSERQGREPQHF. CDR3 sequence (DNA): TGCGCCAGCAGTGAGAGGCAGGGTCGGGAGCCCCAGCATTTT. The chain joins TRBV10-2 to TRBJ1-5; TRBD1 is a possible D gene (5 bases). CDR3 length equals 14 residues. V was pared by 2 bases and J by 8 bases, with 13 bases between. Germline V lookup: CDR1 WSHSY, CDR2 SAAADI.

This clone was seen once. The CDR3 nucleotides read TGCGCCAGCAGCTTGCACAGGGGGATCACCGGGGAGCTGTTTTTT. Residues: CASSLHRGITGELFF. The chain joins TRBV5-1 to TRBJ2-2; 8 nucleotides line up with TRBD1. The CDR3 has 15 residues. Germline CDR1 is SGHRS and CDR2 is YFSETQ. Germline trimming cut 1 base from V and 4 bases from J; bases unmatched to any gene: 3.

The chain recombines TRBV28 with TRBJ1-1; 11 nucleotides align to TRBD1. Germline V gene sequence: CDR1 MDHEN, CDR2 SYDVKM. Trimming removed 2 bases from V and 4 bases from J; junction bases left unmatched: 3. The CDR3 has 15 residues. This CDR3 reads CASSLGTGGITEAFF. DNA for the CDR3: TGTGCCAGCAGTTTAGGGACAGGGGGTATCACTGAAGCTTTCTTT.

The rearrangement joins TRBV7-9 to TRBJ1-2; possible D gene TRBD1, 6 bases. This CDR3 has 16 residues. CDR1 and CDR2 (germline): SEHNR, FQNEAQ (reference sequence). Trimming pared 1 base from V and 7 bases from J, leaving 19 bases between. CDR3 protein: CASSLGVGDNTLGYTF. Written as DNA, the CDR3 is TGTGCCAGCAGCTTAGGTGTCGGGGACAACACGCTTGGCTACACCTTC.

This clone was seen just once. The CDR3 DNA follows: TGTGCCAGCAGCCGAAGTACTCAGGGGGCTGAGTGGAACACTGAAGCTTTCTTT. This codes for CASSRSTQGAEWNTEAFF. V gene TRBV28 combines with J gene TRBJ1-1, with 8 bases lining up with TRBD1. J lost 1 base, V lost 6 bases, and 16 bases had no gene match. This CDR3 spans 18 amino acids. Germline-derived CDR1 and CDR2 are MDHEN and SYDVKM.

This sequence joins TRBV28 and TRBJ2-2; 12 bases map to TRBD2. Germline-derived CDR1 and CDR2 are MDHEN and SYDVKM. The CDR3 is 17 amino acids. V shed 6 bases and J 7 bases; nucleotides not matched to a gene: 12. The CDR3 spells CASSLTTSGRIGGELFF. The CDR3 DNA sequence: TGTGCCAGCAGCTTAACGACTAGCGGGAGAATTGGCGGGGAGCTGTTTTTT.

The rearrangement uses TRBV27 and TRBJ1-1, with TRBD1 identical over 7 bases. V dropped 4 bases and J dropped 4; count of bases not matched to a gene: 6. The CDR3 length is 14 residues. Germline V gene lookup returns CDR1 MNHEY and CDR2 SMNVEV (reference sequence). CDR3 sequence reads: CASSSSTGVTEAFF. As DNA, the CDR3 is TGTGCCAGCAGTTCCTCAACAGGGGTCACTGAAGCTTTCTTT.

The V call is TRBV4-1, the J call TRBJ2-1; tentatively, D is TRBD1 (6 bases). Germline CDR1 reads MGHRA; CDR2 reads YSYEKL. The length of the CDR3 is 16 residues. Trimming removed 2 bases from V and 5 bases from J, with 16 bases in between. The CDR3 DNA reads TGCGCCAGCAGCCAACCGCCCCTCCAGGGGCACAATGAGCAGTTCTTC. Protein: CASSQPPLQGHNEQFF.

The V call is TRBV11-3, the J call TRBJ2-1; 10 nucleotides align to TRBD2. With 5 bases clipped from V and 2 bases from J, the junction kept 6 bases outside the gene matches. Germline V gene data show CDR1 as SGHNT and CDR2 as YENEEA. This CDR3 contains 16 residues. The DNA of the CDR3 is TGTGCCAGCAGCCAAGCGGGAGGGCCAGCCTACAATGAGCAGTTCTTC. The encoded protein is CASSQAGGPAYNEQFF.

This clone was seen just once. The rearrangement links TRBV6-5 to TRBJ1-1, with a possible D match to TRBD1 (6 bases). The ends were cut back, 1 base at V and 1 base at J, with 7 bases in the middle. The V gene's germline CDR1 is MNHEY and CDR2 SVGAGI. The CDR3 is made up of 14 amino acids. The CDR3 protein is CASSYFRGNTEAFF. Written as DNA, the CDR3 is TGTGCCAGCAGTTACTTCAGGGGGAACACTGAAGCTTTCTTT.

The chain carries TRBV27 and TRBJ1-4; D is possibly TRBD1 (6 bases). The V end lost 2 bases, the J end lost 4 bases, and 14 bases lay between the germline ends. The germline V gene encodes CDR1 MNHEY and CDR2 SMNVEV (reference sequence). This CDR3 contains 16 residues. The CDR3 loop reads CASSLGSDSFNEKLFF. For the CDR3, the DNA is TGTGCCAGCAGTTTAGGCTCGGACAGTTTTAATGAAAAACTGTTTTTT.

This chain uses TRBV6-5 with TRBJ1-3; D gene uncertain. The V end lost 3 bases, the J end lost 4 bases, and 16 bases lay between the germline ends. Germline V gene sequence: CDR1 MNHEY, CDR2 SVGAGI. This CDR3 has 16 residues. DNA for the CDR3: TGTGCCAGCAGTTATCGAGCGGCGGGGATGGGAAACACCATATATTTT. Protein: CASSYRAAGMGNTIYF.

For this clone: The sample has other DNA sequences that encode this CDR3 too. The V and J genes are TRBV18 and TRBJ2-1; 15 bases map to TRBD2. This CDR3 region has 16 residues. Germline V gene data show CDR1 as KGHSH and CDR2 as LQKENI. V gave up 3 bases and J gave up 6 bases; unmatched junction bases: 3. CDR3: CASSPPGLAGGNEQFF. In DNA form, the CDR3 reads TGTGCCAGCTCACCTCCGGGACTAGCGGGGGGCAATGAGCAGTTCTTC.

The sample holds a few counts of this clone. This CDR3 is CASSASSGNTIYF. CDR3 DNA sequence: TGTGCCAGCAGCGCGTCCTCTGGAAACACCATATATTTT. The chain recombines TRBV9 with TRBJ1-3; D remains unclear. The CDR3 loop spans 13 amino acids. V lost 3 bases to trimming and J lost 0 bases, with 4 bases between them. Germline CDR1 reads SGDLS; CDR2 reads YYNGEE.